Included here is one TCR beta chain sequence, with context. The data were taken from a study of CD8 T cells in Susac syndrome. RNA, at roughly 0.5 to 1 ug, was reverse transcribed with random hexamers. TCRdb passed the immunoSEQ multiplex PCR reads through MiXCR, listing each CDR3 protein once. This sample has 400,000 to 550,000 distinct CDR3 sequences, with approximately 85% found just once. The CDR3 length is 15 residues. CDR1 is SEHNR and CDR2 is FQNEAQ in the germline V gene (reference sequence). With 1 base clipped from V and 1 base from J, the junction kept 1 base outside the gene matches. The sequenced target, TCR beta, came from blood CD8+ and CD4+ T cells.

Sequencing was performed on CD8+ T cells from PBMCs. This TCR derives from a human donor with multiple sclerosis. V is TRBV7-9 and J is TRBJ1-1; 9 bases map to TRBD1. The CDR3 DNA sequence: TGTGCCAGCAGCTTAGTACAGGGGGCGAACACTGAAGCTTTCTTT. Encoded protein: CASSLVQGANTEAFF.